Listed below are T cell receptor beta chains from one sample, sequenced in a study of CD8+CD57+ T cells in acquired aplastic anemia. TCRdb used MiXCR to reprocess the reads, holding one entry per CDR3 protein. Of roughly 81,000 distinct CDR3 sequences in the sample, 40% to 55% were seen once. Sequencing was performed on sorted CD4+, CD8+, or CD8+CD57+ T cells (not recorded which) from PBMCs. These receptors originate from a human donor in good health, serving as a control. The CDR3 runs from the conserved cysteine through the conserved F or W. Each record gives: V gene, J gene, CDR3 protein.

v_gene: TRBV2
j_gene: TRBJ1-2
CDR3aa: CASSGQGTYGYTF

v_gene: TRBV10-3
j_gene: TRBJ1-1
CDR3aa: CASSYRGQAFF

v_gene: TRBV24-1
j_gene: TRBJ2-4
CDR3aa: CATSDFGDPENIQYF

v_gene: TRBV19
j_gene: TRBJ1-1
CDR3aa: CASTQLGNTEAFF

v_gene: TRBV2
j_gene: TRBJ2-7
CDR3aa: CASSPRAGGSYEQYF

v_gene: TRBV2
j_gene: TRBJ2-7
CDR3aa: CASSDPSPLNSYEQYF

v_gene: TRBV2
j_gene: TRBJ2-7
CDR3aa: CAGSEYQNEQYF

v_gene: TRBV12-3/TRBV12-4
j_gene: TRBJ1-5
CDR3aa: CASSSSEQPQHF

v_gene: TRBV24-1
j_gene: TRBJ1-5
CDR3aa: CATSDFASNQPQRF

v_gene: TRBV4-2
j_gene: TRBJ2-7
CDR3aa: CASSQDFGTGNKEQYF

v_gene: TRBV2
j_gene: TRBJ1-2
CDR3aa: CASSEWQGGFGYTF

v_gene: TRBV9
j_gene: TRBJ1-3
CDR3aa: CASSVASPSSGNTIYF

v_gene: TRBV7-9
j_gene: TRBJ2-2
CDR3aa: CASSLWGTGELFF

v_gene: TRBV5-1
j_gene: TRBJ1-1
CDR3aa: CASSLAPNTEAFF

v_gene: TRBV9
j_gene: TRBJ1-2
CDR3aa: CASSAGTGANYGYTF

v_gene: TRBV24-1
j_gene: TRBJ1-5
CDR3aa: CATSEGGQGLNQPQHF

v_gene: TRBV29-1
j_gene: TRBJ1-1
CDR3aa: CSVAGSTEAFF

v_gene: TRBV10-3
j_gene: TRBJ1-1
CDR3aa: CAISPSAGNTEAFF

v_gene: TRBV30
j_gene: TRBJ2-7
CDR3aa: CAWRLADSYEQYF

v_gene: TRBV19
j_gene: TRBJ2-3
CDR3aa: CASGPAETDTQYF

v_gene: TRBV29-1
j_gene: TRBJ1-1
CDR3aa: CGGGQSNTEAFF

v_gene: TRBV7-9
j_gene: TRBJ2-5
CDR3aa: CASNTGGQETQYF

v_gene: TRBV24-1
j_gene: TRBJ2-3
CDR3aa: CATSDLRGRGNTDTQYF

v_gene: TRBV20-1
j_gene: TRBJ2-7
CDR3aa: CSGDRLNYEQYF

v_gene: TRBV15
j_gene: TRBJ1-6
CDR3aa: CATSRVRGIGSPLHF

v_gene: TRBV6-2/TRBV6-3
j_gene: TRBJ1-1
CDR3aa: CASAMGGWTEAFF

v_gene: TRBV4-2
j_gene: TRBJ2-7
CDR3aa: CASSLGTGIAYEQYF

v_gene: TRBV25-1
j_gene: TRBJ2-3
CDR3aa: CASSLDPTDTQYF

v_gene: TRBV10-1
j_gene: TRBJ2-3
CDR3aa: CASSELVNGNTDTQYF

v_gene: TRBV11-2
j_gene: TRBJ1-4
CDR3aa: CASSLTGGFEKLFF

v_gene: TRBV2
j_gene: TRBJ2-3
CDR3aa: CASSDTGADTQYF

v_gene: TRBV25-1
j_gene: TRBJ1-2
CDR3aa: CASIGDRGYDGYTF

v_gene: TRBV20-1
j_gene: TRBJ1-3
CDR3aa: CSAPDSSGNTIYF

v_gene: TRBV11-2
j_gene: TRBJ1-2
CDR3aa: CASSLGSSSGYTF

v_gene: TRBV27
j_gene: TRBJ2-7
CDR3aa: CASGDRVFLEQYF

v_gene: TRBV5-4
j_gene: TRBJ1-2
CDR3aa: CASSYGTDSSF

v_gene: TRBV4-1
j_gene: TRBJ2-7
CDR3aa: CASSQRRGEQYF